This entry describes one T cell receptor (beta chain). The antigen remains undetermined. The data originate from a study of Tregs in tolerant kidney transplant recipients. Study findings and constraints: Antigen-driven expansion was suggested because donor-specific Tregs expanded more than all Tregs in tolerant patients.

The CDR3 is 19 amino acids. J lost 7 bases, V lost 3 bases, and 21 bases had no gene match. Germline-derived CDR1 and CDR2 are SGDLS and YYNGEE. The assay was immunoSEQ multiplex PCR, and TCRdb's table has in-frame clones only and misses some. The repertoire holds fewer than 80,000 clones, 98% seen once, with approximately 0.56% in the top ten. The TCR sequence derives from a human donor who received a combined kidney and bone marrow transplant. The chain links TRBV9 to TRBJ2-2; 7 nucleotides align to TRBD2. This specimen was CD4+ T cells from blood, taken before the transplant. CDR3 residues: CASSAPPGTDTSVVGELFF. For the CDR3, the DNA is TGTGCCAGCAGCGCTCCCCCCGGGACTGATACTAGCGTGGTCGGGGAGCTGTTTTTT. The full variable domain, in which reference TRBV9 and TRBJ2-2 provide the parts outside the CDR3, is DSGVTQTPKHLITATGQRVTLRCSPRSGDLSVYWYQQSLDQGLQFLIQYYNGEERAKGNILERFSAQQFPDLHSELNLSSLELGDSALYFCASSAPPGTDTSVVGELFFGEGSRLTVL.